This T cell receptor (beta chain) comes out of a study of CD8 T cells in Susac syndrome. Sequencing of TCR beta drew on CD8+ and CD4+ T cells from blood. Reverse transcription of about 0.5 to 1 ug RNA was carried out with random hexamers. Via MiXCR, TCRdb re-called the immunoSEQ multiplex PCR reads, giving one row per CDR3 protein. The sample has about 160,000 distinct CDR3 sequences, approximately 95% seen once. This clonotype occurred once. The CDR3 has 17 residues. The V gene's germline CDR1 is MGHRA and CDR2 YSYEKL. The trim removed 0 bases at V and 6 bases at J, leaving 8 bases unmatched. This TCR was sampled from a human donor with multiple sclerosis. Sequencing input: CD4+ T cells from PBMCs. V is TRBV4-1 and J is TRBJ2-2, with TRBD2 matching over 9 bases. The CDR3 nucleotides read TGCGCCAGCAGCCAAGATCGAACTAGCGGGTGGTCCGGGGAGCTGTTTTTT. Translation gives CASSQDRTSGWSGELFF.